The rows below give T cell receptor beta chains drawn from one sample of a study of OX40 agonist ivuxolimab in advanced cancers. Only in-frame clones appear in the TCRdb table, and some are missing; sequencing was by immunoSEQ multiplex PCR. The sample lists about 110,000 clones, less than 95% occurring once. This specimen consisted of CD4+ or CD8+ T cells sorted from blood, obtained in a trial of the OX40 agonist ivuxolimab. The receptor set was obtained from an adult with an advanced solid tumor such as melanoma, head and neck, liver or kidney cancer. The CDR3 runs from the conserved cysteine through the conserved F or W. A D gene is named only where the DNA matches it firmly. Clone size is shown for a subset of rows, as once, few, many or a class of expanded clone.

J: TRBJ2-7
D: TRBD2
V: TRBV7-9
size: .
CDR3: CASSTGLAGRSYEQYF
DNA: TGTGCCAGCAGCACGGGACTAGCGGGAAGATCCTACGAGCAGTACTTC

J: TRBJ1-6
D: .
V: TRBV30
size: .
CDR3: CAWSIGRANSPLHF
DNA: TGTGCCTGGAGTATCGGCAGGGCAAATTCACCCCTCCACTTT

J: TRBJ2-1
D: .
V: TRBV6-5
size: .
CDR3: CASSYGGAGYNEQFF
DNA: TGTGCCAGCAGTTACGGGGGGGCCGGCTACAATGAGCAGTTCTTC

J: TRBJ2-7
D: .
V: TRBV7-3
size: .
CDR3: CASSQIAAGAYEQYF
DNA: TGTGCCAGCAGTCAGATAGCAGCCGGGGCCTACGAGCAGTACTTC

J: TRBJ2-3
D: .
V: TRBV19
size: .
CDR3: CASSITADTQYF
DNA: TGTGCCAGTAGTATCACTGCAGATACGCAGTATTTT

J: TRBJ2-5
D: .
V: TRBV2
size: .
CDR3: CASSAQAPQETQYF
DNA: TGTGCCAGCAGCGCACAGGCTCCCCAAGAGACCCAGTACTTC

J: TRBJ2-1
D: .
V: TRBV15
size: .
CDR3: CATSGYPRVMSSYNEQFF
DNA: TGTGCCACCAGCGGATATCCCCGGGTTATGAGCTCCTACAATGAGCAGTTCTTC

J: TRBJ2-3
D: .
V: TRBV9
size: .
CDR3: CASSVRGTGPTDTQYF
DNA: TGTGCCAGCAGCGTAAGGGGAACAGGGCCCACAGATACGCAGTATTTT

J: TRBJ2-7
D: .
V: TRBV21-1
size: .
CDR3: CASSIDTLPYEQYF
DNA: TGTGCCAGCAGCATAGACACTCTCCCCTACGAGCAGTACTTC

J: TRBJ2-2
D: TRBD1
V: TRBV11-3
size: once
CDR3: CASSSRQGTGELFF
DNA: TGTGCCAGCAGCAGCCGACAGGGCACCGGGGAGCTGTTTTTT

J: TRBJ1-4
D: .
V: TRBV25-1
size: .
CDR3: CASSEWGVANEKLFF
DNA: TGTGCCAGCAGTGAATGGGGGGTGGCTAATGAAAAACTGTTTTTT

J: TRBJ2-7
D: TRBD1
V: TRBV6-1
size: once
CDR3: CASSPGTGSYEQYF
DNA: TGTGCCAGCAGTCCCGGGACAGGGTCCTACGAGCAGTACTTC

J: TRBJ2-5
D: TRBD2
V: TRBV9
size: .
CDR3: CASSGTSGTLGETQYF
DNA: TGTGCCAGCAGCGGTACTAGCGGGACCTTGGGGGAGACCCAGTACTTC

J: TRBJ2-5
D: TRBD1
V: TRBV5-4
size: .
CDR3: CASSQTGVWETQYF
DNA: TGTGCCAGCAGCCAGACAGGGGTTTGGGAGACCCAGTACTTC

J: TRBJ2-3
D: TRBD2
V: TRBV7-9
size: .
CDR3: CASSLVASGTDTQYF
DNA: TGTGCCAGCAGCTTAGTTGCTAGCGGGACAGATACGCAGTATTTT

J: TRBJ2-6
D: .
V: TRBV19
size: .
CDR3: CATQGGGGANVLTF
DNA: TGTGCCACGCAGGGGGGTGGTGGGGCCAACGTCCTGACTTTC

J: TRBJ2-3
D: .
V: TRBV6-5
size: .
CDR3: CASSWRDTDTQYF
DNA: TGTGCCAGCAGTTGGCGGGACACAGATACGCAGTATTTT

J: TRBJ1-5
D: .
V: TRBV9
size: .
CDR3: CASSVGKGWNQPQHF
DNA: TGTGCCAGCAGCGTAGGAAAAGGCTGGAATCAGCCCCAGCATTTT

J: TRBJ2-7
D: .
V: TRBV19
size: .
CDR3: CASSGTVAYEQYF
DNA: TGTGCCAGTAGCGGGACGGTAGCCTACGAGCAGTACTTC

J: TRBJ1-5
D: .
V: TRBV19
size: .
CDR3: CASSTTGGGIQPQHF
DNA: TGTGCCAGTAGTACCACGGGGGGCGGCATCCAGCCCCAGCATTTT

J: TRBJ1-1
D: .
V: TRBV7-3
size: .
CDR3: CASSPQVNTEAFF
DNA: TGTGCCAGCAGCCCCCAGGTGAACACTGAAGCTTTCTTT

J: TRBJ2-6
D: .
V: TRBV5-5
size: .
CDR3: CASTFLNSGANVLTF
DNA: TGTGCCAGCACCTTTCTGAACTCTGGGGCCAACGTCCTGACTTTC

J: TRBJ2-3
D: .
V: TRBV5-4
size: .
CDR3: CATDMLGTQYF
DNA: TGTGCCACCGACATGTTGGGTACGCAGTATTTT

J: TRBJ2-5
D: TRBD1
V: TRBV4-1
size: .
CDR3: CASSLDRGRETQYF
DNA: TGCGCCAGCAGTCTAGACAGGGGGAGGGAGACCCAGTACTTC

J: TRBJ1-5
D: TRBD1
V: TRBV6-6
size: once
CDR3: CASSDRVPQPQHF
DNA: TGTGCCAGCTCGGACAGGGTTCCCCAGCCCCAGCATTTT

J: TRBJ2-1
D: TRBD1
V: TRBV2
size: .
CDR3: CASRKLVGGDEQFF
DNA: TGTGCCAGCAGAAAATTGGTAGGGGGCGATGAGCAGTTCTTC

J: TRBJ2-7
D: .
V: TRBV10-2
size: .
CDR3: CASKLAYEQYF
DNA: TGCGCCAGCAAACTAGCCTACGAGCAGTACTTC

J: TRBJ2-1
D: TRBD2
V: TRBV6-5
size: .
CDR3: CASSFTSGGFF
DNA: TGTGCCAGCAGTTTTACTAGCGGGGGCTTCTTC

J: TRBJ2-7
D: .
V: TRBV5-1
size: once
CDR3: CASSFEDRPHYEQYF
DNA: TGCGCCAGCAGCTTTGAAGACAGACCCCACTACGAGCAGTACTTC

J: TRBJ2-7
D: TRBD2
V: TRBV7-2
size: once
CDR3: CASSRTSVAGNSYEQYF
DNA: TGTGCCAGCAGCCGCACTTCGGTAGCGGGAAACTCCTACGAGCAGTACTTC

J: TRBJ2-2
D: TRBD1
V: TRBV19
size: .
CDR3: CASSPRDRGLAGELFF
DNA: TGTGCCAGTAGTCCTCGGGACAGGGGGCTCGCCGGGGAGCTGTTTTTT

J: TRBJ2-5
D: .
V: TRBV7-2
size: .
CDR3: CASSPGDRKETQYF
DNA: TGTGCCAGCAGCCCGGGCGACAGAAAAGAGACCCAGTACTTC

J: TRBJ2-7
D: .
V: TRBV6-1
size: .
CDR3: CASKEGPSLREQYF
DNA: TGTGCCAGCAAGGAGGGACCCTCCCTTCGGGAGCAGTACTTC

J: TRBJ2-3
D: .
V: TRBV5-1
size: .
CDR3: CASSTYSTDTQYF
DNA: TGCGCCAGCAGCACGTATAGCACAGATACGCAGTATTTT

J: TRBJ1-1
D: .
V: TRBV6-5
size: .
CDR3: CASSWTENTEAFF
DNA: TGTGCCAGCAGCTGGACAGAGAACACTGAAGCTTTCTTT

J: TRBJ1-1
D: .
V: TRBV6-5
size: once
CDR3: CASSPLGVGVAEAFF
DNA: TGTGCCAGCAGCCCCCTCGGGGTGGGGGTGGCTGAAGCTTTCTTT

J: TRBJ1-2
D: .
V: TRBV9
size: .
CDR3: CASSVDNNYGYTF
DNA: TGTGCCAGCAGCGTGGACAATAACTATGGCTACACCTTC

J: TRBJ2-1
D: TRBD1
V: TRBV2
size: .
CDR3: CASSTQGSVAFF
DNA: TGTGCCAGCAGTACACAGGGGTCGGTGGCGTTCTTC

J: TRBJ1-3
D: .
V: TRBV11-2
size: .
CDR3: CASSLAGTTIYF
DNA: TGTGCCAGCAGCTTAGCAGGGACCACCATATATTTT

J: TRBJ2-7
D: .
V: TRBV29-1
size: .
CDR3: CSVTTVFSYEQYF
DNA: TGCAGCGTAACGACAGTGTTCTCCTACGAGCAGTACTTC

J: TRBJ2-7
D: .
V: TRBV27
size: .
CDR3: CASSLRGGRSSYEQYF
DNA: TGTGCCAGCAGTTTAAGGGGGGGGCGAAGTTCCTACGAGCAGTACTTC

J: TRBJ1-1
D: .
V: TRBV2
size: .
CDR3: CANETVNTEAFF
DNA: TGTGCCAACGAGACGGTGAACACTGAAGCTTTCTTT

J: TRBJ1-5
D: .
V: TRBV27
size: .
CDR3: CASNLLPLDAQPQHF
DNA: TGTGCCAGCAACCTATTGCCGCTTGATGCTCAGCCCCAGCATTTT

J: TRBJ2-7
D: .
V: TRBV2
size: .
CDR3: CASRLDVYEQYF
DNA: TGTGCCAGCAGGTTGGACGTCTACGAGCAGTACTTC

J: TRBJ1-1
D: .
V: TRBV10-3
size: once
CDR3: CAISGTVGSTEAFF
DNA: TGTGCCATCAGTGGAACAGTGGGCAGCACTGAAGCTTTCTTT

J: TRBJ1-3
D: .
V: TRBV30
size: .
CDR3: CAWSRGSGNTIYF
DNA: TGTGCCTGGAGTAGGGGCTCTGGAAACACCATATATTTT

J: TRBJ2-3
D: .
V: TRBV6-5
size: once
CDR3: CASSKDPGTQYF
DNA: TGTGCCAGCAGCAAGGATCCCGGTACGCAGTATTTT

J: TRBJ2-2
D: TRBD1
V: TRBV19
size: .
CDR3: CAGGTGHAGELFF
DNA: TGTGCCGGGGGGACAGGGCACGCCGGGGAGCTGTTTTTT

J: TRBJ1-1
D: TRBD1
V: TRBV7-6
size: .
CDR3: CASSYYQGGTEAFF
DNA: TGTGCCAGCAGCTACTACCAGGGGGGCACTGAAGCTTTCTTT

J: TRBJ1-5
D: .
V: TRBV27
size: .
CDR3: CASSSFAGVQPQHF
DNA: TGTGCCAGCAGCTCCTTCGCGGGGGTACAGCCCCAGCATTTT

J: TRBJ2-5
D: TRBD1
V: TRBV2
size: .
CDR3: CASRDKGGAGETQYF
DNA: TGTGCCAGCAGAGATAAAGGGGGCGCGGGCGAGACCCAGTACTTC

J: TRBJ1-2
D: .
V: TRBV15
size: .
CDR3: CATSIGPATPVGYTF
DNA: TGTGCCACCAGCATCGGGCCCGCTACCCCCGTGGGCTACACCTTC

J: TRBJ1-1
D: .
V: TRBV19
size: .
CDR3: CASSIHLNTEAFF
DNA: TGTGCCAGTAGTATACACCTGAACACTGAAGCTTTCTTT

J: TRBJ2-3
D: .
V: TRBV18
size: .
CDR3: CASSLADPTDAQYF
DNA: TGTGCCAGCTCACTAGCGGATCCCACAGATGCGCAGTATTTT

J: TRBJ1-2
D: .
V: TRBV9
size: .
CDR3: CASHGGVSGGYTF
DNA: TGTGCCAGCCACGGTGGGGTATCGGGTGGCTACACCTTC

J: TRBJ2-1
D: .
V: TRBV5-1
size: .
CDR3: CASSLESRSSYNEQFF
DNA: TGCGCCAGCAGCTTGGAGTCCCGAAGCTCCTACAATGAGCAGTTCTTC

J: TRBJ1-1
D: .
V: TRBV5-4
size: .
CDR3: CASSSWGRTEAFF
DNA: TGTGCCAGCAGCTCGTGGGGTCGGACTGAAGCTTTCTTT

J: TRBJ2-7
D: .
V: TRBV7-3
size: once
CDR3: CASSSGGGGIGSYEQYF
DNA: TGTGCCAGCAGCTCAGGGGGCGGGGGAATAGGGTCCTACGAGCAGTACTTC

J: TRBJ2-1
D: .
V: TRBV5-1
size: .
CDR3: CASSLVGSSYNEQFF
DNA: TGCGCCAGCAGCTTGGTTGGGAGCTCCTACAATGAGCAGTTCTTC